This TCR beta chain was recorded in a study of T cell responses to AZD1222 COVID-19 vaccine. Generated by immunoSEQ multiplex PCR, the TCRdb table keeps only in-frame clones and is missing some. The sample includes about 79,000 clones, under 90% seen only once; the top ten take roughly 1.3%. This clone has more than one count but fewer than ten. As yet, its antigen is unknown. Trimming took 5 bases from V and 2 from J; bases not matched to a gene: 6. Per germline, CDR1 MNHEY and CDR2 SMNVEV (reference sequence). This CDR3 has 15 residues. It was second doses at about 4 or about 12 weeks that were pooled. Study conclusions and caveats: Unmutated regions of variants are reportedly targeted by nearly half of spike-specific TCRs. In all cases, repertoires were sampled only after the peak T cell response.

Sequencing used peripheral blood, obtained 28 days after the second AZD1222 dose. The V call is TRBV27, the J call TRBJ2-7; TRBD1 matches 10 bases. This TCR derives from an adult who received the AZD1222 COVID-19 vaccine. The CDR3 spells CASSRPGTGAYEQYF. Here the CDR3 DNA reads TGTGCCAGCAGTAGACCCGGGACAGGGGCCTACGAGCAGTACTTC.